Shown below are 26 T cell receptor beta chains from a single sample sequenced in a study of blood T cell repertoires in COVID-19. Clones were sequenced by immunoSEQ multiplex PCR, and TCRdb holds only the in-frame ones, with some missing. The sample contains some 50,000 clones, around 87% of which appear only once. Sequenced input: peripheral blood. All receptors derive from a man aged 40-50 years with active COVID-19.

V and J are TRBV5-4 and TRBJ2-3, with 8 bases that match TRBD2. CDR3 size: 16 residues. The germline V gene has CDR1 SGHNT and CDR2 YYREEE (reference sequence). V lost 4 bases to trimming and J lost 6 bases; unmatched junction nucleotides: 13. The CDR3 nucleotides read TGTGCCAGCAGCAAAGCGGGAGCCCACGTCAGGGATACGCAGTATTTT. Its translation is CASSKAGAHVRDTQYF.

V usage is TRBV30 and J usage is TRBJ1-5, with unresolved D. V was shortened by 3 bases and J by 16 bases, with 16 bases between the two germline ends. There are 11 residues in the CDR3. Germline V gene lookup returns CDR1 GTSNPN and CDR2 SVGIG (reference sequence). CDR3 sequence reads: CAWSRSSSVHF. The CDR3 bases are TGTGCCTGGAGCCGGTCGAGCTCCGTACATTTT.

The sample holds a few counts of this clone. This chain links TRBV6-5 with TRBJ2-5; possible D gene TRBD2, 7 bases. This CDR3 spans 14 amino acids. Trimming left V 6 bases short and J 5 bases short, with 16 bases between. Germline loops: CDR1 MNHEY, CDR2 SVGAGI. CDR3 region: CASSRGGAGETQYF. The CDR3 DNA follows: TGTGCCAGCAGCCGAGGGGGGGCGGGGGAGACCCAGTACTTC.

V usage is TRBV7-9 and J usage is TRBJ2-7, with TRBD2 as a possible D gene (7 bases). The CDR3 is 14 residues long. Germline-derived CDR1 and CDR2 are SEHNR and FQNEAQ (reference sequence). V was trimmed by 5 bases and J by 2 bases, leaving 13 bases between them. CDR3 sequence reads: CASSGRGYPYEQYF. CDR3 in DNA: TGTGCCAGCAGCGGGAGGGGGTATCCCTACGAGCAGTACTTC.

This rearrangement joins TRBV9 to TRBJ2-1, with TRBD2 identical over 7 bases. CDR1 and CDR2 (germline): SGDLS, YYNGEE. The J segment lost 4 bases and the V segment lost 3 bases, leaving 7 bases of the junction unmatched. The CDR3 has 15 amino acids. As DNA, the CDR3 is TGTGCCAGCAGCGCGTGGGACTACATTTACAATGAGCAGTTCTTC. Its protein is CASSAWDYIYNEQFF.

The chain has TRBV28 and TRBJ2-7; maybe TRBD2 (6 bases). V was pared by 6 bases and J by 3 bases, with 15 bases between. The germline gives CDR1 MDHEN, CDR2 SYDVKM. The CDR3 sequence is 14 residues long. CDR3: CASRQLGGYYEQYF. CDR3 DNA: TGTGCCAGCAGGCAATTGGGGGGTTACTACGAGCAGTACTTC.

V usage is TRBV5-1 and J usage is TRBJ2-1; TRBD1 might be the D (8 bases). The CDR3 is 14 amino acids. Germline V gene sequence: CDR1 SGHRS, CDR2 YFSETQ. V was trimmed by 3 bases and J by 9 bases, leaving 16 bases between them. CDR3 sequence (DNA): TGCGCCAGCAGCTCAAGGACAGGGAGGGCTGAGCAGTTCTTC. Amino acids: CASSSRTGRAEQFF.

The rearrangement uses TRBV30 and TRBJ2-3; 15 bases agree with TRBD2. Germline lookup yields CDR1 GTSNPN and CDR2 SVGIG (reference sequence). The CDR3 consists of 18 residues. With V trimmed by 4 bases and J by 5 bases, 13 bases remained unmatched. CDR3 in DNA: TGTGCCTGGAATCCTCCGGGACTAGCGGGGGGAGCTGAAGATACGCAGTATTTT. Its protein is CAWNPPGLAGGAEDTQYF.

This clone was seen a single time. The chain employs TRBV19 and TRBJ2-5, with 12 bases lining up with TRBD1. The CDR3 covers 15 residues. V was clipped by 5 bases and J by 3 bases; unmatched bases: 4. The germline V gene has CDR1 LNHDA and CDR2 SQIVND (reference sequence). The CDR3: CASSPGTGGEETQYF. CDR3 nucleotides: TGTGCCAGTAGTCCCGGGACAGGGGGCGAAGAGACCCAGTACTTC.

In its sample, this clone was seen once. The V gene is TRBV21-1, the J gene TRBJ2-6; TRBD1, the table's D call, lacks a check against the DNA. TRBV21-1 is a known pseudogene. The CDR3 consists of 18 residues. CDR3 sequence reads: CASSKGGRRSSGANVLTF. The CDR3 DNA reads TGTGCCAGCAGCAAAGGGGGCAGGCGAAGCTCTGGGGCCAACGTCCTGACTTTC.

Only one count was recorded for this clone. This rearrangement joins TRBV4-1 to TRBJ2-7; possible D gene TRBD2, 5 bases. The CDR3 is 16 amino acids. Trimming took off 0 bases at V and 0 bases at J, with 12 bases between the two ends. CDR1 is MGHRA and CDR2 is YSYEKL in the germline V gene. CDR3 region: CASSQDEGQGSYEQYF. The CDR3 DNA follows: TGCGCCAGCAGCCAAGATGAGGGCCAAGGCTCCTACGAGCAGTACTTC.

This chain connects TRBV5-4 to TRBJ2-1; possibly TRBD2 for D (5 bases). The CDR3 is 13 amino acids. From germline, CDR1 is SGHNT and CDR2 YYREEE (reference sequence). Trimming cost V 7 bases and J 6 bases, with 14 bases left between them. The DNA for the CDR3 is TGTGCCAGCCACCTAGCCCCCCCCAATGAGCAGTTCTTC. This translates into CASHLAPPNEQFF.

This chain joins TRBV6-2 or TRBV6-3 and TRBJ2-7; TRBD2 matches at 8 bases. CDR1 is MNHEY, CDR2 SVGEGT, per germline. Germline trimming cut 5 bases from V and 2 bases from J; bases unmatched to any gene: 8. The CDR3 is 15 residues long. The CDR3 protein is CASSTAGLGPYEQYF. The CDR3 DNA is TGTGCCAGCAGTACCGCGGGACTAGGTCCCTACGAGCAGTACTTC.

This clone occurred many times. The chain recombines TRBV19 with TRBJ2-7; possible D gene TRBD1, 6 bases. The CDR3 is 13 amino acids. Looked up from germline, CDR1 is LNHDA and CDR2 is SQIVND (reference sequence). V shed 7 bases and J shed 6 bases, with 16 bases lying between them. The CDR3 nucleotides read TGTGCCAGTACCGCAACAGGGCTGGGCGAGCAGTACTTC. Its protein product is CASTATGLGEQYF. The variable domain in full, completed from reference TRBV19 and TRBJ2-7, reads DGGITQSPKYLFRKEGQNVTLSCEQNLNHDAMYWYRQDPGQGLRLIYYSQIVNDFQKGDIAEGYSVSREKKESFPLTVTSAQKNPTAFYLCASTATGLGEQYFGPGTRLTVT.

The chain recombines TRBV27 with TRBJ1-1; 7 bases fit TRBD1. Germline V gene sequence: CDR1 MNHEY, CDR2 SMNVEV (reference sequence). The CDR3 consists of 12 residues. V dropped 7 bases and J dropped 8; count of bases not matched to a gene: 7. The CDR3 bases are TGTGCCAGCATCGTAGGGGGCAGGGAAGCTTTCTTT. It encodes CASIVGGREAFF.

This CDR3 is CASSVAGGNQPQHF. As DNA, the CDR3 is TGTGCCAGCAGCGTAGCCGGGGGCAATCAGCCCCAGCATTTT. V usage is TRBV9 and J usage is TRBJ1-5; D is unclear. Germline loops: CDR1 SGDLS, CDR2 YYNGEE. The CDR3 sequence is 14 residues long. The germline V and J ends were trimmed by 0 bases and 2 bases, with 6 bases remaining between them.

The chain recombines TRBV18 with TRBJ1-4; 8 bases match TRBD1. Per germline, CDR1 KGHSH and CDR2 LQKENI. The CDR3 covers 15 residues. After removal of 1 base from V and 5 bases from J, the junction contained 3 bases not matched to a gene. The CDR3 sequence is CASSPQGTGNEKLFF. The CDR3, as DNA: TGTGCCAGCTCACCACAGGGGACAGGCAATGAAAAACTGTTTTTT.

A single count supports this clone. The rearrangement links TRBV10-2 to TRBJ1-2, with D possibly TRBD1 on 6 matching bases. Germline CDR1 and CDR2: WSHSY and SAAADI. Trimming cost V 3 bases and J 4 bases, with 12 bases left between them. CDR3 size: 14 residues. This CDR3 reads CASSEYRGGYGYTF. In DNA form, the CDR3 reads TGCGCCAGCAGTGAATACCGAGGGGGCTATGGCTACACCTTC.

V and J are TRBV28 and TRBJ2-7; D may be TRBD2 (6 bases). The CDR3 loop spans 13 amino acids. Germline loops: CDR1 MDHEN, CDR2 SYDVKM. V was shortened by 6 bases and J by 1 base, with 10 bases between the two germline ends. The CDR3 loop is CASRPTSSYEQYF. For the CDR3, the DNA is TGTGCCAGCAGGCCGACTAGTTCCTACGAGCAGTACTTC.

The V and J genes are TRBV10-3 and TRBJ1-1; D is unresolved. V lost 3 bases to trimming and J lost 1 base, with 6 bases between them. CDR3 length: 13 amino acids. Germline V gene lookup returns CDR1 ENHRY and CDR2 SYGVKD. DNA of the CDR3: TGTGCCATCAGTGAAACGGGGAACACTGAAGCTTTCTTT. This codes for CAISETGNTEAFF.

In this sample, this clone turned up a few times. V is TRBV4-1 and J is TRBJ2-7; D gene unclear. The CDR3 totals 15 residues. The V end was cut by 1 base, the J end by 0 bases, with 10 bases between. Germline CDR1 MGHRA, CDR2 YSYEKL. CDR3 nucleotide sequence: TGCGCCAGCAGCCAAGTAGCTACGGACTCCTACGAGCAGTACTTC. It specifies CASSQVATDSYEQYF.

This clone was counted a few times. The rearrangement links TRBV7-8 to TRBJ2-1; D might be TRBD2 (6 bases). V lost 3 bases and J 9 bases, leaving 12 bases between the germline ends. The germline gives CDR1 SGHVS, CDR2 FQNEAQ. This CDR3 comprises 13 residues. CDR3 region: CASSFPSSVEQFF. DNA of the CDR3: TGTGCCAGCAGCTTCCCATCTAGCGTTGAGCAGTTCTTC.

The rearrangement links TRBV7-2 to TRBJ2-1; D remains ambiguous. The CDR3 spans 16 residues. The V end lost 6 bases, the J end lost 7 bases, and 22 bases lay between the germline ends. Germline CDR1 reads SGHTA; CDR2 reads FQGNSA. DNA of the CDR3: TGTGCCAGCAGTCCACGCGGTGGTGGTGGAAGGAATGAGCAGTTCTTC. This sequence encodes CASSPRGGGGRNEQFF.

In this sample, this clone turned up a few times. CDR3 in amino acids: CASRMTGGTEAFF. CDR3 in DNA: TGTGCCAGTAGGATGACAGGGGGCACTGAAGCTTTCTTT. The chain employs TRBV19 and TRBJ1-1; TRBD1 agrees at 9 bases. Germline V CDR1 and CDR2: LNHDA, SQIVND (reference sequence). J was trimmed by 4 bases and V by 6 bases; bases with no gene match: 3. The CDR3 sequence is 13 residues long.

This clone was recorded once. The gene calls are TRBV11-2 and TRBJ2-4; weak D call: TRBD2 (6 bases). CDR3 length: 17 amino acids. The germline V gene has CDR1 SGHAT and CDR2 FQNNGV. V dropped 5 bases and J dropped 9 bases, with 26 bases sitting between them. The CDR3 bases are TGTGCCAGCAGCGTAAGCCCAGCCCCTGGGAACGGGGGCATTCAGTACTTC. As protein: CASSVSPAPGNGGIQYF.

This clone appeared a few times. The chain links TRBV7-9 to TRBJ2-3; 8 bases are a match to TRBD2. From germline, CDR1 is SEHNR and CDR2 FQNEAQ (reference sequence). Trimming removed 10 bases from V and 0 bases from J; junction bases left unmatched: 6. The CDR3 consists of 14 residues. CDR3 protein: CATSGGGSTDTQYF. The CDR3 DNA reads as TGTGCCACCAGTGGCGGGGGGAGCACAGATACGCAGTATTTT.